This entry concerns a single T cell receptor (beta chain). These data come from a study of T cells expressing NK-cell markers. The CDR3 sequence is 14 residues long. The V gene's germline CDR1 is SEHNR and CDR2 FQNEAQ (reference sequence). 5'RACE template switching built TCR beta cDNA with unique molecular identifiers. TCRdb re-called the 5' RACE reads and gives one entry per CDR3 protein, without DNA. This sample's table reports fewer than 400,000 distinct CDR3 sequences. This chain links TRBV7-9 with TRBJ1-5. This clonotype was sampled from a man between 18 and 69 years old in good health. The specimen was blood T cells: a sorted CD56 or NKG2C T cell subset, CD4+ or CD8+ T cells, or bulk PBMC T cells (not recorded which). The CDR3 spells CASSLSGRDQPQHF.